The 24 T cell receptor beta chains presented below share a single source sample, sequenced in a study of T cell responses to AZD1222 COVID-19 vaccine. The data were produced by immunoSEQ multiplex PCR, yet TCRdb's version contains in-frame clones alone and is incomplete. The data show about 55,000 clones, about 80% seen once. The specimen comprised peripheral blood, sampled 28 days after the second AZD1222 dose. The receptors derive from an adult who received the AZD1222 COVID-19 vaccine.

This sequence joins TRBV12-3 or TRBV12-4 and TRBJ2-7, with unresolved D. V lost 5 bases, J lost 5 bases, and 7 bases lay in between. The CDR3 is 11 amino acids. The CDR3 sequence is CASSNYDEQYF. CDR3 DNA sequence: TGTGCCAGCAGTAACTATGACGAGCAGTACTTC.

This clone was detected only a few times. V usage is TRBV19 and J usage is TRBJ1-2; the D gene is possibly TRBD1 (5 bases). The CDR3 has 13 residues. Germline CDR1 is LNHDA and CDR2 is SQIVND (reference sequence). V was trimmed by 11 bases and J by 6 bases, leaving 19 bases between them. The CDR3 region is CAASRGLRDGYTF. In nucleotides, the CDR3 is TGTGCCGCTAGTAGGGGTTTACGCGATGGCTACACCTTC.

V and J are TRBV15 and TRBJ1-2; D not certain. V lost 0 bases and J 4 bases, leaving 9 bases between the germline ends. CDR3 length: 14 residues. Germline V gene sequence: CDR1 LNHNV, CDR2 YYDKDF (reference sequence). The CDR3 DNA sequence: TGTGCCACCAGCAGAGATAGTAGTTCCTATGGCTACACCTTC. It yields the protein CATSRDSSSYGYTF.

The genes are TRBV5-4 and TRBJ1-4; 9 nucleotides agree with TRBD1. Germline V lookup: CDR1 SGHNT, CDR2 YYREEE (reference sequence). This CDR3 is 15 amino acids long. V was pared by 4 bases and J by 8 bases, with 9 bases of the junction left unmatched. The DNA for the CDR3 is TGTGCCAGCAGCGGACCGGGACAGGGATACGAAAAACTGTTTTTT. Translating it yields CASSGPGQGYEKLFF.

The chain uses TRBV3-1 (or the pseudogene TRBV3-2) and TRBJ2-7; 7 bases are shared with TRBD2. Per the germline V gene, CDR1 is LGHDT and CDR2 is YNNKEL (reference sequence). V dropped 2 bases and J dropped 0; count of bases not matched to a gene: 13. This CDR3 contains 18 residues. The CDR3 region is CASSQPSREAYHSYEQYF. CDR3 DNA sequence: TGTGCCAGCAGCCAACCCTCTCGGGAGGCATATCACTCCTACGAGCAGTACTTC.

In its sample, this clone was seen once. The chain recombines TRBV18 with TRBJ1-1, with TRBD1 matching over 7 bases. V was pared by 0 bases and J by 0 bases, with 1 base of the junction left unmatched. Germline values: CDR1 KGHSH, CDR2 LQKENI. This CDR3 is 15 amino acids long. The CDR3 DNA follows: TGTGCCAGCTCACCACCGGACAGGATGAACACTGAAGCTTTCTTT. Translation: CASSPPDRMNTEAFF.

The chain couples TRBV14 to TRBJ1-2; D is unclear. The CDR3 is made up of 13 amino acids. The V gene lost 3 bases and the J gene lost 4 bases, with 9 bases spanning the gap. The germline gives CDR1 SGHDN, CDR2 FVKESK. This chain's CDR3 is CASSQDLGYGYTF. The CDR3 nucleotides are TGTGCCAGCAGCCAGGATTTGGGCTATGGCTACACCTTC.

The V and J genes are TRBV7-9 and TRBJ2-7; D possibly corresponds to TRBD2 (6 bases). Trimming pared 5 bases from V and 5 bases from J, leaving 10 bases between. Per germline, CDR1 SEHNR and CDR2 FQNEAQ (reference sequence). This CDR3 spans 12 amino acids. The CDR3 DNA sequence: TGTGCCAGCAGCCGGGGAGGAGACGAGCAGTACGTC. It yields the protein CASSRGGDEQYV.

The gene calls are TRBV5-1 and TRBJ1-2; TRBD1 matches 7 bases. Germline values: CDR1 SGHRS, CDR2 YFSETQ. The length of the CDR3 is 14 residues. The trim removed 4 bases at V and 7 bases at J, leaving 10 bases unmatched. This CDR3 reads CASSAQGIQGGYTF. In DNA form, the CDR3 reads TGCGCCAGCAGCGCACAGGGGATTCAGGGTGGCTACACCTTC.

The chain combines TRBV28 with TRBJ1-4; 9 bases agree with TRBD1. Germline values: CDR1 MDHEN, CDR2 SYDVKM. This CDR3 has 15 residues. Germline trimming cut 4 bases from V and 6 bases from J; bases unmatched to any gene: 6. DNA for the CDR3: TGTGCCAGCAGTTCCCCGGGGACAGGGCATGAAAAACTGTTTTTT. Its protein product is CASSSPGTGHEKLFF.

This clone is a singleton in its sample. The CDR3 reads CASSTLGGKGNQPQHF. CDR3 nucleotides: TGTGCCAGTAGTACCCTTGGGGGGAAGGGCAATCAGCCCCAGCATTTT. The genes are TRBV19 and TRBJ1-5; D is possibly TRBD1 (5 bases). The CDR3 spans 16 residues. CDR1 is LNHDA and CDR2 is SQIVND in the germline V gene (reference sequence). V was shortened by 4 bases and J by 2 bases, with 15 bases between the two germline ends.

The chain joins TRBV6-5 to TRBJ1-2; a possible D gene is TRBD1 (6 bases). The V end was cut by 6 bases, the J end by 0 bases, with 11 bases between. The CDR3 totals 14 residues. Germline V gives CDR1 MNHEY, CDR2 SVGAGI. Here the CDR3 DNA reads TGTGCCAGCAGGGATCGACAGGCTAACTATGGCTACACCTTC. Translating gives CASRDRQANYGYTF.

The chain links TRBV7-2 to TRBJ1-2; tentatively, D is TRBD1 (6 bases). The CDR3 runs to 15 residues. Germline CDR1 and CDR2: SGHTA and FQGNSA. V was clipped by 10 bases and J by 8 bases, with 26 bases between them. CDR3 DNA: TGTGCCATCAATCCTCCCGGGTGGGGGGGCGGGGGCTACACCTTC. It encodes CAINPPGWGGGGYTF.

The gene calls are TRBV9 and TRBJ2-4; D gene uncertain. Germline CDR1 and CDR2: SGDLS and YYNGEE. This CDR3 has 14 residues. V was clipped by 6 bases and J by 0 bases, with 10 bases between them. CDR3 sequence (DNA): TGTGCCAGCATGGGTTCATTAGCCAAAAACATTCAGTACTTC. Translation: CASMGSLAKNIQYF.

The rearrangement joins TRBV4-2 to TRBJ2-5; 8 nucleotides align to TRBD2. CDR1 and CDR2 from the germline V gene are LGHNA and YNFKEQ. Trimming at V came to 4 bases and at J to 4 bases, leaving 5 bases not matched to a gene. The CDR3 runs to 14 residues. CDR3 amino acids: CASSRQREPETQYF. The CDR3 DNA follows: TGTGCCAGCAGCCGGCAGCGGGAGCCAGAGACCCAGTACTTC.

The V and J genes are TRBV19 and TRBJ2-7, with a possible D match to TRBD1 (5 bases). Trimming pared 3 bases from V and 4 bases from J, leaving 10 bases between. The CDR3 runs 13 residues. Germline V gene data show CDR1 as LNHDA and CDR2 as SQIVND (reference sequence). The CDR3 here is CASSIDRRYEQYF. CDR3 bases: TGTGCCAGTAGTATCGACAGAAGATACGAGCAGTACTTC.

Of note for this clone: One junction end disagrees with the germline gene, perhaps due to a read error. The chain couples TRBV12-3 or TRBV12-4 to TRBJ1-2; 12 bases fit TRBD1. The CDR3 has 13 residues. CDR3 in DNA: TGTGCCAGCAGCGCCGGGACAGGGGGCGTGTGGTGGTTC. Residues: CASSAGTGGVWWF.

This clone was seen only once. The chain couples TRBV11-3 to TRBJ2-5, with 14 positions matching TRBD2. After removal of 5 bases from V and 1 base from J, the junction contained 3 bases not matched to a gene. Per germline, CDR1 SGHNT and CDR2 YENEEA. This CDR3 region has 16 residues. This chain's CDR3 is CASSLGTSGGQETQYF. The CDR3 nucleotides are TGTGCCAGCAGCCTAGGGACTAGCGGGGGCCAAGAGACCCAGTACTTC.

This clone has a handful of counts. The V call is TRBV27, the J call TRBJ2-7; D ambiguous. This CDR3 comprises 14 residues. Trimming removed 4 bases at V and 4 bases at J, with 14 bases between. Germline CDR1 and CDR2: MNHEY and SMNVEV (reference sequence). As DNA, the CDR3 is TGTGCCAGCAGTTCGAAGCTTTCTAGTTACGAGCAGTACTTC. As protein: CASSSKLSSYEQYF.

Concerning this clone itself: Other DNA sequences in the sample encode the same CDR3. The chain carries TRBV5-1 and TRBJ2-6; D gene uncertain. V lost 7 bases and J 1 base, leaving 9 bases between the germline ends. There are 14 residues in the CDR3. Per the germline V gene, CDR1 is SGHRS and CDR2 is YFSETQ. This chain's CDR3 is CASSLGSGANVLTF. DNA for the CDR3: TGCGCCAGCTCCCTGGGGTCTGGGGCCAACGTCCTGACTTTC.

The chain uses TRBV7-6 and TRBJ2-3; a possible D gene is TRBD2 (5 bases). Germline CDR1 and CDR2: SGHVS and FNYEAQ. The CDR3 contains 16 residues. V was clipped by 5 bases and J by 6 bases, with 21 bases between them. The CDR3: CASSPNTGIKMDTQYF. The CDR3 DNA sequence: TGTGCCAGCAGCCCTAATACCGGGATTAAGATGGATACGCAGTATTTT. Full variable domain (missing parts from reference TRBV7-6 and TRBJ2-3): GAGVSQSPRYKVTKRGQDVALRCDPISGHVSLYWYRQALGQGPEFLTYFNYEAQQDKSGLPNDRFSAERPEGSISTLTIQRTEQRDSAMYRCASSPNTGIKMDTQYFGPGTRLTVL.

The chain joins TRBV20-1 to TRBJ2-5; D perhaps matches TRBD2 (5 bases). This CDR3 comprises 10 residues. Trimming shortened V by 6 bases and J by 9 bases, and 11 bases separated the two germline ends. The germline gives CDR1 DFQATT, CDR2 SNEGSKA (reference sequence). The CDR3, as DNA: TGCAGTGCCCGGCACGGGGCCCAGTACTTC. Translating it yields CSARHGAQYF.

The genes are TRBV3-1 (or the pseudogene TRBV3-2) and TRBJ2-3, with a weak D call TRBD2 (6 bases). Germline values: CDR1 LGHDT, CDR2 YNNKEL (reference sequence). CDR3 length: 16 amino acids. V dropped 4 bases and J dropped 0 bases, with 14 bases sitting between them. CDR3 DNA: TGTGCCAGCAGCCCCGGACCGAGCGGGAGCACAGATACGCAGTATTTT. Protein sequence: CASSPGPSGSTDTQYF.

The rearrangement joins TRBV5-5 to TRBJ2-2; D remains unclear. In germline, CDR1 is SGHKS, CDR2 YYEKEE (reference sequence). Trimming removed 2 bases at V and 0 bases at J, with 14 bases between. CDR3 length: 17 amino acids. The CDR3 loop is CASSFPLAITNTGELFF. The DNA of the CDR3 is TGTGCCAGCAGCTTTCCTCTTGCTATTACGAACACCGGGGAGCTGTTTTTT.